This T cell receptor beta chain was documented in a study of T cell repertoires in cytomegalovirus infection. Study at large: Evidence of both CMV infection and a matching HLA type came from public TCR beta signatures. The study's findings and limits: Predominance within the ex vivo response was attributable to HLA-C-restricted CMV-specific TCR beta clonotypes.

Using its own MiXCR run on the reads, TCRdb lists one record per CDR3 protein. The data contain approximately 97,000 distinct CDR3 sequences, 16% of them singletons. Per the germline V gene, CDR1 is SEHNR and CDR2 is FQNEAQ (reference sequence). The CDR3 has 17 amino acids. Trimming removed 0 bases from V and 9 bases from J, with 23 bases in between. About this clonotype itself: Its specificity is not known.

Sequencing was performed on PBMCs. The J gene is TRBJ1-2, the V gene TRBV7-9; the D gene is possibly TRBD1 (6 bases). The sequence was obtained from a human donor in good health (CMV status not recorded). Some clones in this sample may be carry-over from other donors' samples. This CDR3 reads CASSLAAKGGPLYRYTF. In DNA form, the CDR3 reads TGTGCCAGCAGCTTAGCGGCTAAAGGGGGGCCCCTCTACCGCTACACCTTC. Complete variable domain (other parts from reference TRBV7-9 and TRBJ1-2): DTGVSQNPRHKITKRGQNVTFRCDPISEHNRLYWYRQTLGQGPEFLTYFQNEAQLEKSRLLSDRFSAERPKGSFSTLEIQRTEQGDSAMYLCASSLAAKGGPLYRYTFGSGTRLTVV.